This T cell receptor beta chain was identified in a study of immune characterization of retroperitoneal liposarcoma (dated by TCRdb to 2018 to 2020). With respect to this clonotype: This receptor's antigen is unknown. Base qualities are missing; no much larger clone stands one base away.

Receptors were amplified or captured by PCR. TCRdb names NextSeq 500 as the instrument used. TCRdb itself trimmed the public reads at Q25 with fastp, ran MiXCR and retained productive beta chains. Duplicate CDR3 protein sequences are folded into a single record with the most common DNA and genes. The sample records more than 900 distinct CDR3 sequences, around 20% of which are singletons. The ten largest clones take up approximately 12% of the sample. From a lookup of the germline V gene, CDR1 and CDR2 are LGHNT and FRNRAP. Inclusive of the bounding cysteine and phenylalanine, the CDR3 is 15 residues long. Only the CDR3 region is kept as DNA, spanning 45 bases read in frame from base 1. Cut back by 6 bases and 4 bases, the V and J ends lie 16 bases apart.

The sequence is built from TRBV12-5 and TRBJ2-1; D gene: possibly TRBD1, on 6 matching bases. This TCR was recovered from a male donor with retroperitoneal liposarcoma. Sequenced input: tumor tissue. The DNA is as follows: TGTGCTAGTGGACACAATGGGGGCCCTTACAATGAGCAGTTCTTC. Translated, it reads CASGHNGGPYNEQFF.